These 9 T cell receptor beta chains came from one sample sequenced in a study of cytomegalovirus exposure and HLA in healthy donors. 13 Jbeta primers and 60 Vbeta primers were used for the PCR. TCRdb's copy holds only in-frame clones and misses some; the assay was immunoSEQ multiplex PCR. The sample lists 100,000 to 150,000 clones, about 84% occurring once. Sequenced material: PBMCs. The receptors shown here come from a boy aged 10-17 years in good health and CMV-seronegative.

The chain combines TRBV30 with TRBJ1-2; D is unresolved. Trimming left V 0 bases short and J 7 bases short, with 9 bases between. The CDR3 totals 12 residues. CDR1 is GTSNPN and CDR2 is SVGIG in the germline V gene (reference sequence). The CDR3 region is CAWSVSGFGYTF. DNA of the CDR3: TGTGCCTGGAGTGTTTCGGGGTTTGGCTACACCTTC.

This clone was picked up one time. The V and J genes are TRBV7-6 and TRBJ2-7; 11 positions agree with TRBD2. V trimming: 5 bases; J trimming: 6 bases; junction bases outside the gene matches: 9. Germline V gives CDR1 SGHVS, CDR2 FNYEAQ. The CDR3 spans 15 residues. CDR3 in amino acids: CASSPLAGGPSEQYF. CDR3 nucleotide sequence: TGTGCCAGCAGCCCGTTAGCGGGAGGGCCTTCCGAGCAGTACTTC.

The gene calls are TRBV29-1 and TRBJ2-1; TRBD1 might be the D (6 bases). CDR3 length: 14 residues. V lost 5 bases to trimming and J lost 6 bases, with 17 bases between them. In germline, CDR1 is SQVTM, CDR2 ANQGSEA. The CDR3 DNA reads as TGCAGCGTTAGGGGGACCCTAAACCTCAATGAGCAGTTCTTC. Translation: CSVRGTLNLNEQFF.

This sequence joins TRBV29-1 and TRBJ1-2; D is unresolved. Trimming cost V 0 bases and J 2 bases, with 13 bases left between them. Per the germline V gene, CDR1 is SQVTM and CDR2 is ANQGSEA. The CDR3 extends over 15 amino acids. The CDR3 region has the DNA TGCAGCGTTGAAGATACGGGGAGAAACAACTATGGCTACACCTTC. This encodes CSVEDTGRNNYGYTF. Using reference TRBV29-1 and TRBJ1-2 for the parts outside the CDR3, the full variable domain is SAVISQKPSRDICQRGTSLTIQCQVDSQVTMMFWYRQQPGQSLTLIATANQGSEATYESGFVIDKFPISRPNLTFSTLTVSNMSPEDSSIYLCSVEDTGRNNYGYTFGSGTRLTVV.

The chain has TRBV6-5 and TRBJ2-3; 13 bases align to TRBD2. The germline V gene has CDR1 MNHEY and CDR2 SVGAGI. The CDR3 runs to 14 residues. V trimming: 6 bases; J trimming: 7 bases; junction bases outside the gene matches: 4. CDR3 coding DNA: TGTGCCAGCAGCCCGGGACTAGCGGGGAATACGCAGTATTTT. This encodes CASSPGLAGNTQYF.

The count of this clone is one. V gene TRBV29-1 combines with J gene TRBJ1-4; TRBD1 matches at 9 bases. Looked up from germline, CDR1 is SQVTM and CDR2 is ANQGSEA. Germline trimming cut 6 bases from V and 7 bases from J; bases unmatched to any gene: 3. This CDR3 is built from 12 residues. The CDR3 DNA follows: TGCAGCGTCAGACAGGGGGGTGAAAAACTGTTTTTT. Amino acid sequence: CSVRQGGEKLFF.

This sequence joins TRBV6-4 and TRBJ2-2; the D gene is possibly TRBD1 (6 bases). V was pared by 6 bases and J by 0 bases, with 11 bases between. CDR1 is MRHNA, CDR2 SNTAGT, per germline. CDR3 size: 15 residues. Here the CDR3 reads CASSPGTPNTGELFF. The DNA of the CDR3 is TGTGCCAGCAGCCCCGGGACACCGAACACCGGGGAGCTGTTTTTT.

The chain links TRBV5-1 to TRBJ2-5; possible D gene TRBD1, 5 bases. The DNA matches TRBJ2-7 better at its end, which makes the J call doubtful. The CDR3 contains 14 residues. The germline gives CDR1 SGHRS, CDR2 YFSETQ. CDR3 nucleotides: TGCGCCAGCAGCTTTGGGGCAGGAAACTACGAGCAGTACTTC. Protein: CASSFGAGNYEQYF.

This rearrangement joins TRBV5-1 to TRBJ2-1, with TRBD2 identical over 14 bases. CDR3 length: 16 residues. Germline CDR1 SGHRS, CDR2 YFSETQ. With V trimmed by 4 bases and J by 10 bases, 10 bases remained unmatched. This CDR3 is CASSPPGLAGVSEQFF. CDR3 sequence (DNA): TGCGCCAGCAGCCCTCCGGGACTAGCGGGAGTATCGGAGCAGTTCTTC. Drawing the rest from reference TRBV5-1 and TRBJ2-1, the complete variable domain is KAGVTQTPRYLIKTRGQQVTLSCSPISGHRSVSWYQQTPGQGLQFLFEYFSETQRNKGNFPGRFSGRQFSNSRSEMNVSTLELGDSALYLCASSPPGLAGVSEQFFGPGTRLTVL.